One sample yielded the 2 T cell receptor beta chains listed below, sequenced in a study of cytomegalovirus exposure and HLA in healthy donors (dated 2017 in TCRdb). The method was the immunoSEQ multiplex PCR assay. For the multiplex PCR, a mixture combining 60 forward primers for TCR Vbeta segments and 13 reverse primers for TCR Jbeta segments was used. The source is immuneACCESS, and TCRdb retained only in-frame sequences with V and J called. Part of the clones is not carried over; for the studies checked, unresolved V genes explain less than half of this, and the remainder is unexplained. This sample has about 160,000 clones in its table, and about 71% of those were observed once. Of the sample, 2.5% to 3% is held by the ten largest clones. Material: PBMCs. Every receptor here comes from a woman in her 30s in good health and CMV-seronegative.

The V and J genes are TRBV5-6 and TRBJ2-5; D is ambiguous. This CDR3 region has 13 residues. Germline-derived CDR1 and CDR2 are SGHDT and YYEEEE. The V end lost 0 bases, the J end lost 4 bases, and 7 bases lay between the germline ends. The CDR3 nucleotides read TGTGCCAGCAGCTTGGCCGCCGGAGAGACCCAGTACTTC. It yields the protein CASSLAAGETQYF. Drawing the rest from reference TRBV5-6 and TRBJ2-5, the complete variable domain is DAGVTQSPTHLIKTRGQQVTLRCSPKSGHDTVSWYQQALGQGPQFIFQYYEEEERQRGNFPDRFSGHQFPNYSSELNVNALLLGDSALYLCASSLAAGETQYFGPGTRLLVL.

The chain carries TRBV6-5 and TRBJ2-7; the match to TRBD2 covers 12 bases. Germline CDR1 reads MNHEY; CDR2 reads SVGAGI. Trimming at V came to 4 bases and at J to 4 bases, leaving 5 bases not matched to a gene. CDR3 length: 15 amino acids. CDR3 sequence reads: CASSSGLAGRYEQYF. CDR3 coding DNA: TGTGCCAGCAGTTCCGGACTAGCGGGAAGATACGAGCAGTACTTC.